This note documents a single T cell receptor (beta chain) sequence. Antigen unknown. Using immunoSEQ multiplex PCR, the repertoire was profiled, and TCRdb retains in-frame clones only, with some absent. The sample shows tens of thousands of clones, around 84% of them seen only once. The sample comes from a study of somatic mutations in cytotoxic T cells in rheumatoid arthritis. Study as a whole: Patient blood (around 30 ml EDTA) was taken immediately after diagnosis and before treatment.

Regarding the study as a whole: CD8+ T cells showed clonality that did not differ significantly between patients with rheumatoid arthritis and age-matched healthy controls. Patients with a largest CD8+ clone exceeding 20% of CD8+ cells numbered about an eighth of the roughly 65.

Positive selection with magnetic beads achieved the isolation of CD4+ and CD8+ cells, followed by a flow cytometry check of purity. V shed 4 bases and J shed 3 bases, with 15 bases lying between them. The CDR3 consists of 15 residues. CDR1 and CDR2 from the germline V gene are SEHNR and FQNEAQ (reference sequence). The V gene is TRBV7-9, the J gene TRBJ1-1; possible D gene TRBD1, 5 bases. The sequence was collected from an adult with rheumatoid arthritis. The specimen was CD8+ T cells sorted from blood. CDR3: CASSSSETEHTEAFF. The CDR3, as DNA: TGTGCCAGCAGCTCGTCCGAGACAGAACACACTGAAGCTTTCTTT.